The 2 T cell receptor beta chains in this list originate from one sample, sequenced in a study of PD-L1 blockade in urothelial cancer. The time point is: pretreatment peripheral blood. The data were produced by immunoSEQ multiplex PCR, yet TCRdb's version contains in-frame clones alone and is incomplete. Here the sample spans approximately 48,000 clones, 87% being singletons. This specimen consisted of PBMCs, obtained around atezolizumab (anti-PD-L1) treatment. These receptors came from a woman in her sixties or seventies with urothelial cancer.

This chain links TRBV6-1 with TRBJ2-1, with D possibly being TRBD1 (5 bases). Germline CDR1 and CDR2: MNHNS and SASEGT. The CDR3 is 14 residues long. The V end was cut by 1 base, the J end by 4 bases, with 8 bases between. CDR3 in amino acids: CASSEGSGYNEQFF. CDR3 coding DNA: TGTGCCAGCAGTGAAGGGTCAGGGTACAATGAGCAGTTCTTC.

J is TRBJ2-5 and V is TRBV10-1; TRBD1 might be the D (5 bases). The CDR3 consists of 14 residues. CDR1 WNHNN and CDR2 SYGVQD come from the germline V gene (reference sequence). The V and J ends lost 8 bases and 5 bases respectively, with 18 bases between them. The DNA of the CDR3 is TGCGCCAGCCCATTAGGGGTGTCGTGGGAGACCCAGTACTTC. Its protein is CASPLGVSWETQYF.